This T cell receptor beta chain is drawn from a study of CXCR3-negative and CXCR3-positive naive CD8 T cells. Study overall: Total TRB output reached 120 million to 150 million reads, about 1.5 +/- 0.3 million per library.

General study findings and limits: TRBV-TRBJ usage was similar across naive CXCR3 subsets but distinct in memory cells. Naive CXCR3-positive cells had TRB CDR3s more hydrophobic than those of CXCR3-negative naive cells. Memory CD8+ T cell repertoires were far less diverse than both naive subsets.

CD45RO-CCR7+CD27+CD95- marked naive CD8+ T cells. This CDR3 has 14 amino acids. Germline V lookup: CDR1 SGHTA, CDR2 FQGNSA. A remark on this clonotype: Its cognate antigen is unknown.

5' RACE that incorporated UMI labels was used to prepare the TRB cDNA libraries. TCRdb re-called the 5' RACE reads; one entry per CDR3 protein, DNA not given. The sample has 150,000 to 180,000 distinct CDR3 sequences, and its top ten clones hold just under 0.5%. The chain links TRBV7-2 to TRBJ2-7; the D call of TRBD1 rests on TCRdb alone, since no DNA is present to check it. Sequencing was carried out using naive CXCR3+ CD8+ T cells from blood. Subset meaning: CD45RO-CCR7+CD27+CD95- naive CD8+ T cells expressing CXCR3 (TNR3+). This sequence was found in a human donor in good health. Some clones in this sample may be carry-over from other donors' samples. CDR3 loop: CASSSTGHSYEQYF.